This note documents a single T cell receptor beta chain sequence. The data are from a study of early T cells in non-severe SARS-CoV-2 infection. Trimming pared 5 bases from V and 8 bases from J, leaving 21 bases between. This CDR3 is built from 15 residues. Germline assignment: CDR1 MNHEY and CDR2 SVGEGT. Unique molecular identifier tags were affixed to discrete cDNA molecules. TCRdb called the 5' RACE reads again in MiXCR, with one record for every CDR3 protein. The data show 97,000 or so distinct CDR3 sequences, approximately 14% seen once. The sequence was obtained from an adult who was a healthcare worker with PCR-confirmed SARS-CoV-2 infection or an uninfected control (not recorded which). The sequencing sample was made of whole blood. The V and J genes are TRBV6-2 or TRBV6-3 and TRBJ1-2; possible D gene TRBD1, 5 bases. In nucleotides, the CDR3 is TGTGCCAGCAGTCCTGGGTGGAGGGGAAAGAAGGGCTACACCTTC. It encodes CASSPGWRGKKGYTF.